Each of the 21 T cell receptor beta chains below was sequenced from the same sample in a study of blood T cell repertoires in COVID-19. Sequencing was performed with immunoSEQ multiplex PCR; in TCRdb, only in-frame clones are kept and a portion is missing. The data contain about 8,300 clones, about 81% of them singletons. Sequenced input: peripheral blood. The receptors were sampled from a human donor with active COVID-19. The donor label of this sample is uncertain.

The V call is TRBV7-2, the J call TRBJ2-7; 7 bases are shared with TRBD1. The germline CDR1 and CDR2 sequences are SGHTA and FQGNSA. Trimming at V came to 5 bases and at J to 6 bases, leaving 10 bases not matched to a gene. The CDR3 has 14 residues. CDR3 sequence: CASSTPQGPAEQYF. As DNA, the CDR3 is TGTGCCAGCAGCACGCCACAGGGGCCCGCCGAGCAGTACTTC.

This clone was detected only once. This chain connects TRBV10-2 to TRBJ2-2, with 14 positions matching TRBD2. V was clipped by 6 bases and J by 3 bases; unmatched bases: 9. The CDR3 length is 18 residues. Germline V CDR1 and CDR2: WSHSY, SAAADI. CDR3 nucleotides: TGCGCCAGCAGCTCCGGGACTAGCGGGAGCTGGGACACCGGGGAGCTGTTTTTT. Translating it yields CASSSGTSGSWDTGELFF.

The chain joins TRBV7-3 to TRBJ2-2; no definite D call. The V and J ends lost 2 bases and 0 bases respectively, with 4 bases between them. CDR1 and CDR2 from the germline V gene are SGHTA and FQGTGA. The CDR3 consists of 14 residues. The CDR3 bases are TGTGCCAGCAGCTTAGAGGCGAACACCGGGGAGCTGTTTTTT. Translated: CASSLEANTGELFF.

The chain recombines TRBV4-1 with TRBJ2-1; D unresolved. The CDR3 runs 13 residues. Per the germline V gene, CDR1 is MGHRA and CDR2 is YSYEKL. V was trimmed by 3 bases and J by 5 bases, leaving 8 bases between them. DNA of the CDR3: TGCGCCAGCAGCCATTCCCTTGACAATGAGCAGTTCTTC. Protein product: CASSHSLDNEQFF.

This rearrangement joins TRBV19 to TRBJ2-7; tentative D call: TRBD1 (5 bases). This CDR3 is built from 14 residues. Germline CDR1 and CDR2: LNHDA and SQIVND (reference sequence). V was shortened by 6 bases and J by 3 bases, with 15 bases between the two germline ends. CDR3 residues: CASSPVQGFYEQYF. CDR3 coding DNA: TGTGCCAGTAGCCCAGTCCAGGGTTTCTACGAGCAGTACTTC. Variable domain in full (rest from reference TRBV19 and TRBJ2-7): DGGITQSPKYLFRKEGQNVTLSCEQNLNHDAMYWYRQDPGQGLRLIYYSQIVNDFQKGDIAEGYSVSREKKESFPLTVTSAQKNPTAFYLCASSPVQGFYEQYFGPGTRLTVT.

The CDR3: CASSLAAGTANSPLHF. CDR3 DNA: TGTGCCAGCAGCTTAGCGGCCGGGACAGCAAATTCACCCCTCCACTTT. This chain connects TRBV7-9 to TRBJ1-6, with 7 bases that match TRBD1. The ends lost 0 bases at V and 7 bases at J; junction bases unmatched: 6. This CDR3 is 16 amino acids long. The germline CDR1 and CDR2 sequences are SEHNR and FQNEAQ (reference sequence).

This chain links TRBV4-3 with TRBJ2-1, with D tentatively TRBD2 (5 bases). The germline V gene has CDR1 LGHNA and CDR2 YSLEER. This CDR3 spans 16 amino acids. Trimming removed 4 bases from V and 4 bases from J, with 17 bases in between. CDR3 sequence reads: CASSPGTGSVYNEQFF. The CDR3 bases are TGCGCCAGCAGCCCGGGTACGGGGTCGGTTTACAATGAGCAGTTCTTC.

The chain combines TRBV6-5 with TRBJ1-6, with unresolved D. The CDR3 is 14 amino acids. V shed 0 bases and J shed 7 bases, with 7 bases lying between them. Germline V CDR1 and CDR2: MNHEY, SVGAGI. CDR3: CASSYSRVNSPLHF. The CDR3 DNA is TGTGCCAGCAGTTACTCGCGGGTAAATTCACCCCTCCACTTT.

The genes are TRBV7-8 and TRBJ2-2, with 8 bases fitting TRBD2. J was trimmed by 6 bases and V by 0 bases; bases with no gene match: 6. The CDR3 runs 16 residues. The germline gives CDR1 SGHVS, CDR2 FQNEAQ. The CDR3, as DNA: TGTGCCAGCAGCTTAGCGGGACTAGTAGTGCCCGGGGAGCTGTTTTTT. Its translation is CASSLAGLVVPGELFF.

The J gene is TRBJ1-5, the V gene TRBV12-5, with 7 bases that match TRBD1. J was trimmed by 3 bases and V by 1 base; bases with no gene match: 3. The length of the CDR3 is 15 residues. CDR1 LGHNT and CDR2 FRNRAP come from the germline V gene. The CDR3 loop is CASGLGDSLNQPQHF. The CDR3 nucleotides read TGTGCTAGTGGTTTGGGGGACAGCCTCAATCAGCCCCAGCATTTT.

This clone was observed a single time. The chain uses TRBV7-9 and TRBJ1-5; unclear D gene. Deletions cut 5 bases from V and 5 bases from J, with 13 bases between. Germline-derived CDR1 and CDR2 are SEHNR and FQNEAQ (reference sequence). CDR3 length equals 14 residues. The CDR3 sequence: CASSPPFRDQPQHF. The CDR3, as DNA: TGTGCCAGCAGCCCACCGTTTCGGGATCAGCCCCAGCATTTT.

The V gene is TRBV28, the J gene TRBJ2-7; 10 bases are a match to TRBD1. This CDR3 region has 15 residues. V lost 5 bases and J lost 5; bases outside the gene matches: 9. Germline CDR1 and CDR2: MDHEN and SYDVKM. CDR3 residues: CASSPVGQGSDEQYF. CDR3 nucleotides: TGTGCCAGCAGTCCCGTGGGACAGGGGTCCGACGAGCAGTACTTC. Looking up the rest from reference TRBV28 and TRBJ2-7 gives the full variable domain: DVKVTQSSRYLVKRTGEKVFLECVQDMDHENMFWYRQDPGLGLRLIYFSYDVKMKEKGDIPEGYSVSREKKERFSLILESASTNQTSMYLCASSPVGQGSDEQYFGPGTRLTVT.

The V and J genes are TRBV11-2 and TRBJ2-1; 9 nucleotides align to TRBD2. In germline, CDR1 is SGHAT, CDR2 FQNNGV. This CDR3 is 16 amino acids long. J was trimmed by 2 bases and V by 3 bases; bases with no gene match: 5. DNA for the CDR3: TGTGCCAGCAGCTTTGCTAGCGGGACCACCTACAATGAGCAGTTCTTC. This gives the protein CASSFASGTTYNEQFF. Supplemented by reference TRBV11-2 and TRBJ2-1, the full variable domain reads EAGVAQSPRYKIIEKRQSVAFWCNPISGHATLYWYQQILGQGPKLLIQFQNNGVVDDSQLPKDRFSAERLKGVDSTLKIQPAKLEDSAVYLCASSFASGTTYNEQFFGPGTRLTVL.

The count of this clone is one. The rearrangement links TRBV5-1 to TRBJ2-5; D perhaps matches TRBD2 (7 bases). The CDR3 sequence is 15 residues long. Trimming shortened V by 4 bases and J by 6 bases, and 19 bases separated the two germline ends. Looked up from germline, CDR1 is SGHRS and CDR2 is YFSETQ. As DNA, the CDR3 is TGCGCCAGCAGCACCCGGGGGGCACAGGGTCAGACCCAGTACTTC. Amino acid sequence: CASSTRGAQGQTQYF.

This clone came up a few times. CDR3 in DNA: TGTGCCACCAGCGGAACCCTGGGACAGAGGAACACTGAAGCTTTCTTT. It translates to CATSGTLGQRNTEAFF. The chain carries TRBV15 and TRBJ1-1; 7 positions match TRBD1. This CDR3 comprises 16 residues. V shed 5 bases, J shed 1 base, and the junction held 10 bases outside the gene matches. Germline CDR1 reads LNHNV; CDR2 reads YYDKDF (reference sequence). The full variable domain, its missing parts supplied by reference TRBV15 and TRBJ1-1, is DAMVIQNPRYQVTQFGKPVTLSCSQTLNHNVMYWYQQKSSQAPKLLFHYYDKDFNNEADTPDNFQSRRPNTSFCFLDIRSPGLGDTAMYLCATSGTLGQRNTEAFFGQGTRLTVV.

This clone was recorded a few times. This sequence joins TRBV2 and TRBJ2-1; the D gene is possibly TRBD2 (7 bases). Between the trimmed V and J ends, which lost 10 bases and 9 bases, there was a span of 13 bases. The length of the CDR3 is 11 residues. Germline V gene data show CDR1 as SNHLY and CDR2 as FYNNEI. The CDR3 is CATGRGVEQFF. CDR3 bases: TGTGCCACAGGGAGGGGGGTTGAGCAGTTCTTC. The complete variable domain, with remaining parts taken from reference TRBV2 and TRBJ2-1, reads EPEVTQTPSHQVTQMGQEVILRCVPISNHLYFYWYRQILGQKVEFLVSFYNNEISEKSEIFDDQFSVERPDGSNFTLKIRSTKLEDSAMYFCATGRGVEQFFGPGTRLTVL.

This sequence joins TRBV4-3 and TRBJ2-1; D may be TRBD2 (6 bases). The germline V and J ends were trimmed by 0 bases and 8 bases, with 17 bases remaining between them. CDR3 length: 16 amino acids. The germline V gene encodes CDR1 LGHNA and CDR2 YSLEER. The CDR3 spells CASSQDLPGGIDEQFF. The CDR3 DNA reads TGCGCCAGCAGCCAAGATCTTCCGGGCGGGATTGATGAGCAGTTCTTC.

This clone showed up just a few times. This rearrangement joins TRBV28 to TRBJ2-3; D remains ambiguous. This CDR3 contains 14 residues. Germline V gives CDR1 MDHEN, CDR2 SYDVKM. The V end lost 4 bases, the J end lost 3 bases, and 11 bases lay between the germline ends. CDR3 loop: CASSYPPRTDTQYF. The CDR3, as DNA: TGTGCCAGCAGTTACCCCCCCCGGACAGATACGCAGTATTTT.

This clone was observed a single time. The rearrangement uses TRBV11-2 and TRBJ2-4; D remains unclear. The germline V gene has CDR1 SGHAT and CDR2 FQNNGV. V shed 2 bases and J shed 6 bases, with 11 bases lying between them. This CDR3 is 14 amino acids long. CDR3 coding DNA: TGTGCCAGCAGCTTACCGAGAACCTTAAACATTCAGTACTTC. Translating it yields CASSLPRTLNIQYF.

The V and J genes are TRBV4-3 and TRBJ2-1, with TRBD1 as a possible D gene (6 bases). This CDR3 has 17 residues. V dropped 3 bases and J dropped 5 bases, with 20 bases sitting between them. CDR1 and CDR2 (germline): LGHNA, YSLEER. This CDR3 is CASSQGTGRVRNNEQFF. As DNA, the CDR3 is TGCGCCAGCAGCCAGGGAACAGGGAGAGTTCGTAACAATGAGCAGTTCTTC.

V gene TRBV3-1 (or the pseudogene TRBV3-2) combines with J gene TRBJ1-1; D ambiguous. Trimming took 5 bases from V and 0 from J, leaving 10 bases between them. The CDR3 runs 14 residues. The germline CDR1 and CDR2 sequences are LGHDT and YNNKEL (reference sequence). The CDR3 DNA is TGTGCCAGCAGCAATGCACGGGTGAACACTGAAGCTTTCTTT. Protein: CASSNARVNTEAFF.